The entry that follows covers one T cell receptor beta chain sequence. What it binds is not known. The junction shows a germline mismatch at one end, possibly a read error. Unsorted bulk tissue, roughly 20-33 mg of it, served as the source for co-extraction of RNA and DNA. This CDR3 comprises 16 residues. This record belongs to a study of tumor-infiltrating lymphocytes in primary liver carcinoma. Across the whole study: Productive TCRbeta read counts per sample ran from roughly 3.5 to 7 million and were similar across tissue types.

Study-level results: Significantly larger top-250-clone fractions were found in tumors than in blood (p = 0.039).

A primer matching the constant region was used to make TCR beta cDNA from 500 ng of total RNA. Three nested multiplex PCR rounds of slightly modified ARM-PCR generated TCR beta libraries. With TRBV1-TRBV30 forward primers and a C-beta reverse primer, the first two PCR rounds were run for around 10 cycles each. A single record per CDR3 protein comes from TCRdb applying MiXCR to the multiplex PCR reads. The data show 95,000 to 150,000 distinct CDR3 sequences, with around 70% seen just once and 7.5% to 10% held by the top ten. The V call is TRBV12-3 or TRBV12-4, the J call TRBJ2-2; 7 bases align to TRBD2. Sample: tumor-adjacent normal liver tissue. This clonotype originated in a woman aged 55-69 years with primary liver carcinoma and hepatitis B virus infection. CDR3 residues: CASSLAAGANTGGLFF. The CDR3 DNA is TGTGCCAGCAGCTTAGCTGCGGGAGCGAACACCGGGGGGCTGTTTTTT.